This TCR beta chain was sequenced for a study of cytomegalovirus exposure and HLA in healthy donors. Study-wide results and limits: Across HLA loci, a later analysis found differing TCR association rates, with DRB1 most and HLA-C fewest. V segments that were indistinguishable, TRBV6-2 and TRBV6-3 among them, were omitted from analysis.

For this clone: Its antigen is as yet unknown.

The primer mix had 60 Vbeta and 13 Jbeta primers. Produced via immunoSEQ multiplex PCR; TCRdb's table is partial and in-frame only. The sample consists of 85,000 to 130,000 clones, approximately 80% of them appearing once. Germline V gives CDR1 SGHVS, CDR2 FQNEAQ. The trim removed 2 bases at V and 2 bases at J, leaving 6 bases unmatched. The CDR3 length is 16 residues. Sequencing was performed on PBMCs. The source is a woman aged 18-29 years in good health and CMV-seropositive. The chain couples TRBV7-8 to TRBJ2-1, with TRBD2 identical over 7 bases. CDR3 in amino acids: CASSLFSGGTYNEQFF. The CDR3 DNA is TGTGCCAGCAGCTTATTCTCGGGGGGAACCTACAATGAGCAGTTCTTC.